This TCR beta chain derives from a study of T cell repertoires in cytomegalovirus infection. One entry per CDR3 protein results from TCRdb running MiXCR on the reads. This table holds 550,000 to 850,000 distinct CDR3 sequences, 33% found once. Details on this clonotype: Antigen unknown.

The sequence was obtained from a human donor in good health (CMV status not recorded). Some clones in this sample may be carry-over from other donors' samples. The source was cultured PBMCs, collected from culture after CMV antigen stimulation.

The CDR3 loop is CASSWTSGGPKGYNEQFF. The CDR3 coding sequence is TGTGCCAGCAGCTGGACTAGCGGGGGGCCCAAGGGGTACAATGAGCAGTTCTTC. The chain carries TRBV11-2 and TRBJ2-1; 14 bases map to TRBD2. Trimming took 4 bases from V and 4 from J; bases not matched to a gene: 9. CDR3 length equals 18 residues. CDR1 SGHAT and CDR2 FQNNGV come from the germline V gene.